This T cell receptor beta chain comes out of a study of technical replicates of blood from a few donors. The repertoire was sequenced with immunoSEQ multiplex PCR; TCRdb's copy has only in-frame clones and lacks some. Of about 62,000 clones detected, 80% to 90% appear once; the ten largest clones hold around 4.9%. This clone was found once. This CDR3 is built from 15 residues. CDR1 and CDR2 from the germline V gene are SGDLS and YYNGEE. The V segment lost 0 bases and the J segment 5 bases; nucleotides outside the gene matches: 7. Source material: PBMCs. The V call is TRBV9, the J call TRBJ2-7; 8 positions agree with TRBD1. This sequence originates from a human donor in good health. Some clones in this sample may be carry-over from other donors' samples. In DNA form, the CDR3 reads TGTGCCAGCAGCGTAGGGCTCCAGGGGGCCAACGAGCAGTACTTC. This gives the protein CASSVGLQGANEQYF.